Sequencing of this T cell receptor (beta chain) was carried out in a study of B cell selection in AIRE deficiency (dated by TCRdb to between 2019 and 2020). Background for the entire study: A comparison of TCRbeta repertoires of sorted blood CD4+ conventional T cells and regulatory T cells was made between AIRE-deficient patients and healthy controls. The TCR-sequenced cohort comprised about five AIRE-deficient APECED patients and about five healthy control donors. Overall study outcomes, separate from this receptor: Shorter CDR3s were found in shared Treg sequences, reflecting a bias toward rearrangements containing few non-templated nucleotide insertions. Among 3,500 to 4,500 shared Treg TCRbeta sequences, 25% to 40% were shared exclusively among healthy donors and around 9.2% exclusively among patients, which suggests that Treg selection is less efficient in the absence of AIRE. Only TCRbeta chains were sequenced; more than 30% of shared healthy-donor Treg sequences also occurred in healthy Tconv, possibly because of differing TCRalpha chains. Approximately 31% of Treg TCRbeta sequences shared among healthy donors appeared in patient Tconv cells, suggesting diversion of Treg-biased clones into the Tconv compartment. In AIRE-deficient patients, Tconv and Treg cells had TCRBV gene usage, CDR3 length and TCR diversity comparable to those in healthy donors.

CD4+CD25hiCD127low/negative cells were sorted as the regulatory T cell population. The AIRE-deficient patients had APECED syndrome. A FACSAria flow cytometer was used to sort the Tconv and Treg cells intended for TCRbeta sequencing. Sorted cells were collected into 5-ml round-bottom polystyrene tubes, and dry cell pellets were frozen at -80°C before sequencing. Turning to this clone: The antigen it binds to is not known. Base qualities are not recorded, but no much larger clone differs from it by a single base.

The CDR3, cysteine through phenylalanine, is 13 amino acids long. The only DNA kept is the CDR3, 39 bases in frame from the first base. The germline V gene provides CDR1 SNHLY and CDR2 FYNNEI. The V end loses 6 bases and the J end loses 6 bases, and a stretch of 13 bases separates them. The immunoSEQ platform was used to sequence the TCRbeta chain. The published analysis was carried out like this. When Treg repertoires were pooled, patients gave about 5.65x10^4 distinct TCRbeta sequences, while healthy donors gave about 1x10^5. Treg TCRbeta sequences shared by two or more individuals were defined as public, and these public Treg TCRbeta sequences were subsequently searched for in Tconv repertoires. Differences between groups were assessed by Mann-Whitney U tests with Bonferroni-Dunn correction in GraphPad Prism 7.03. TCRdb holds this immuneACCESS table with in-frame rearrangements only. Some clones are missing; in checked studies, unresolved V genes explain under half, and the rest has no known cause. The V and J calls and the clone size are those of that table, but D and trimming were determined from the DNA. This sample has around 14,000 clones in its table, and roughly 91% of those were observed once. The ten largest clones add up to approximately 1% of the sample.

Sample: Tregs sorted from PBMCs. The TCR was taken from a human donor with AIRE deficiency. The chain is encoded by TRBV2 joined to TRBJ2-3; no D gene can be assigned with confidence. The bases read TGTGCCAGCAGACCCGACGGGTCGGATACGCAGTATTTT. The encoded protein is CASRPDGSDTQYF.